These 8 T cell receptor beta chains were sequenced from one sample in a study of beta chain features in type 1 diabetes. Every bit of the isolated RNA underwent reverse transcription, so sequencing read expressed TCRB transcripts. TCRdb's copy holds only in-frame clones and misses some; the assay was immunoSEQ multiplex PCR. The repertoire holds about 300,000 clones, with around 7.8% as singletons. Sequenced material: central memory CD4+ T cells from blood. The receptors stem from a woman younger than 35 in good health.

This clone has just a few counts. CDR3 loop: CATSRDLAPNQPQHF. The CDR3 region has the DNA TGTGCCACCAGCAGAGATTTGGCCCCTAATCAGCCCCAGCATTTT. The chain carries TRBV15 and TRBJ1-5; D unresolved. CDR3 length: 15 residues. V was shortened by 0 bases and J by 4 bases, with 10 bases between the two germline ends. Germline V gene data show CDR1 as LNHNV and CDR2 as YYDKDF (reference sequence).

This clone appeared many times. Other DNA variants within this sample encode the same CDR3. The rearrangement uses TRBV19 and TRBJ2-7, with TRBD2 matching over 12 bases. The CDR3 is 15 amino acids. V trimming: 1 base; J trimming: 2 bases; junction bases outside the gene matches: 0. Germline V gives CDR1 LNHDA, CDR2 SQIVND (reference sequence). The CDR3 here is CASSIGLAGAYEQYF. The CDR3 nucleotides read TGTGCCAGTAGTATAGGACTAGCGGGAGCCTACGAGCAGTACTTC.

CDR3 loop: CASSLAPTGLNTEAFF. The DNA for the CDR3 is TGCGCCAGCAGCTTGGCCCCCACGGGATTGAACACTGAAGCTTTCTTT. The rearrangement joins TRBV5-1 to TRBJ1-1; the D is unclear. Trimming took 0 bases from V and 0 from J, leaving 12 bases between them. Germline V CDR1 and CDR2: SGHRS, YFSETQ. The CDR3 length is 16 residues.

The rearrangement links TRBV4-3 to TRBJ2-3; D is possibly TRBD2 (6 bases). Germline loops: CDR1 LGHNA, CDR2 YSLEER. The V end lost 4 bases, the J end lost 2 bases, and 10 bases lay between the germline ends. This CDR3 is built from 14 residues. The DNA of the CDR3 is TGCGCCAGCAGCCCGGGACTGGACACAGATACGCAGTATTTT. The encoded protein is CASSPGLDTDTQYF.

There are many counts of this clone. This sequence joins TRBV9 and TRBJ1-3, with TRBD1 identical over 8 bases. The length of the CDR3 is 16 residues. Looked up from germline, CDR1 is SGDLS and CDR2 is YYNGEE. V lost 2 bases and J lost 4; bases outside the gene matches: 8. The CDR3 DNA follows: TGTGCCAGCAGCGTCACTATTGGGACAGGAGGAAACACCATATATTTT. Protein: CASSVTIGTGGNTIYF. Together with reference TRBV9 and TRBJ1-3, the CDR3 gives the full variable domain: DSGVTQTPKHLITATGQRVTLRCSPRSGDLSVYWYQQSLDQGLQFLIQYYNGEERAKGNILERFSAQQFPDLHSELNLSSLELGDSALYFCASSVTIGTGGNTIYFGEGSWLTVV.

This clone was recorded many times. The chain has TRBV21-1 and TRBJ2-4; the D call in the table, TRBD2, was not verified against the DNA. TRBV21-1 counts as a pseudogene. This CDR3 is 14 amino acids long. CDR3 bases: TGTGCCAGCAGCAAAGTACTAGCGGGAGACATTCAGTACTTC. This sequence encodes CASSKVLAGDIQYF.

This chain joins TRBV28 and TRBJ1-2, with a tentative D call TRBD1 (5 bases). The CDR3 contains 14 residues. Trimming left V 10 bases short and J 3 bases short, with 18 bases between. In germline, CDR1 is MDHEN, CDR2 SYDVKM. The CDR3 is CATRDGARDYGYTF. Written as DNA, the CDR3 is TGTGCCACCAGGGACGGGGCGCGCGACTATGGCTACACCTTC.

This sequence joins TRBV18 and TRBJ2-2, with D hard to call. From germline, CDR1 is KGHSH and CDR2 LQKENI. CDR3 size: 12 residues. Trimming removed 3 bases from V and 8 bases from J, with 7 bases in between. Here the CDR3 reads CASSPGVGELFF. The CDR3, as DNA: TGTGCCAGCTCACCGGGCGTGGGGGAGCTGTTTTTT. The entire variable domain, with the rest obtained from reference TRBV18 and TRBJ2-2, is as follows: NAGVMQNPRHLVRRRGQEARLRCSPMKGHSHVYWYRQLPEEGLKFMVYLQKENIIDESGMPKERFSAEFPKEGPSILRIQQVVRGDSAAYFCASSPGVGELFFGEGSRLTVL.